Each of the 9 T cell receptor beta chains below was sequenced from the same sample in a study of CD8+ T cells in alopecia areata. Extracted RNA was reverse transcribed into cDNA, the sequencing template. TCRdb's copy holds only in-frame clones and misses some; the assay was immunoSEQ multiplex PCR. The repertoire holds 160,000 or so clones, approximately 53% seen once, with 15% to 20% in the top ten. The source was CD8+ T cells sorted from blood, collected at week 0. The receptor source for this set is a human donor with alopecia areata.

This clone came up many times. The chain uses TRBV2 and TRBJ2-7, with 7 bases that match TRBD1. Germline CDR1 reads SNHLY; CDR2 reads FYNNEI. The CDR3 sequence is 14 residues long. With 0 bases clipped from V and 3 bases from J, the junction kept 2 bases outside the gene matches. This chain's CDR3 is CASSEAGTDYEQYF. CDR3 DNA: TGTGCCAGCAGTGAAGCGGGGACAGACTACGAGCAGTACTTC.

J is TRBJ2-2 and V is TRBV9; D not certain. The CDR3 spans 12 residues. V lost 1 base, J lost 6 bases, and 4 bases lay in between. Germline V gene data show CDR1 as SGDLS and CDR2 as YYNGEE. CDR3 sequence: CASSVKSGELFF. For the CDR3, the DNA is TGTGCCAGCAGCGTAAAATCCGGGGAGCTGTTTTTT.

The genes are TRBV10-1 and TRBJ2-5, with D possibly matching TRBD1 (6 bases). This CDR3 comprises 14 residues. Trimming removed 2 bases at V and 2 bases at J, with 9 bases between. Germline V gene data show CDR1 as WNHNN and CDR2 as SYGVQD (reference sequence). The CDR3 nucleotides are TGCGCCAGCAGTGAGGGGACAACTCAAGAGACCCAGTACTTC. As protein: CASSEGTTQETQYF.

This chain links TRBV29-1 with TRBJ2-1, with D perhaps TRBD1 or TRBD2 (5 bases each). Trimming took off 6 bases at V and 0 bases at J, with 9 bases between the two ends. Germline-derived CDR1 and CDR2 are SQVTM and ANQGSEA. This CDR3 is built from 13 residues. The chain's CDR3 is CSVGVGSYNEQFF. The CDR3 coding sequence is TGCAGCGTGGGGGTAGGCTCCTACAATGAGCAGTTCTTC.

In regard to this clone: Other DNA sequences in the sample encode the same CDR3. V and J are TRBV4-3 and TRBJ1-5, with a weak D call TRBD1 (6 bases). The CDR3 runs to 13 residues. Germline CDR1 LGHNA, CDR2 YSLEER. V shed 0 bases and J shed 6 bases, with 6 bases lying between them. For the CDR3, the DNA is TGCGCCAGCAGCCAAGACAGGGGTCAGCCCCAGCATTTT. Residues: CASSQDRGQPQHF.

The CDR3 spells CASGEIGVPSTDTQYF. In DNA, the CDR3 is TGTGCCAGCGGCGAGATCGGAGTTCCAAGCACAGATACGCAGTATTTT. The V and J genes are TRBV5-4 and TRBJ2-3; D unresolved. Germline V gene lookup returns CDR1 SGHNT and CDR2 YYREEE (reference sequence). The CDR3 loop spans 16 amino acids. Trimming stripped 7 bases from V and 0 bases from J, with 18 bases between.

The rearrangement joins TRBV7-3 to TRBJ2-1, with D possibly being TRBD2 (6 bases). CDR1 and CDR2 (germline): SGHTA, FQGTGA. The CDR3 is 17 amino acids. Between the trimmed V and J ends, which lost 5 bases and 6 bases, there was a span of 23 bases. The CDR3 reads CASSLKPFGTCRNEQFF. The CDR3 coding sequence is TGTGCCAGCAGCCTAAAACCATTTGGGACTTGCCGCAATGAGCAGTTCTTC.

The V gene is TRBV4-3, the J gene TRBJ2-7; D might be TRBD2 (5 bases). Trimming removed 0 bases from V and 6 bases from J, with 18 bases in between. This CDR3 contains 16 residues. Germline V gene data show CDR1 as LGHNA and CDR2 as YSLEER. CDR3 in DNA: TGCGCCAGCAGCCAAGATGGTGGAGGCCCTCTAAGCGAGCAGTACTTC. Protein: CASSQDGGGPLSEQYF.

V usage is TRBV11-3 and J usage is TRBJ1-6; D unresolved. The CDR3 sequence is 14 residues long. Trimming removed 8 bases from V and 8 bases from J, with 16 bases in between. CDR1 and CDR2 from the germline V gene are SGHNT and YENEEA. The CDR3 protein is CASGVGPGDSPLHF. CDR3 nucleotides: TGTGCCAGCGGCGTAGGGCCCGGCGATTCACCCCTCCACTTT. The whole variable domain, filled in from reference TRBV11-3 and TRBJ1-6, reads EAGVVQSPRYKIIEKKQPVAFWCNPISGHNTLYWYLQNLGQGPELLIRYENEEAVDDSQLPKDRFSAERLKGVDSTLKIQPAELGDSAVYLCASGVGPGDSPLHFGNGTRLTVT.